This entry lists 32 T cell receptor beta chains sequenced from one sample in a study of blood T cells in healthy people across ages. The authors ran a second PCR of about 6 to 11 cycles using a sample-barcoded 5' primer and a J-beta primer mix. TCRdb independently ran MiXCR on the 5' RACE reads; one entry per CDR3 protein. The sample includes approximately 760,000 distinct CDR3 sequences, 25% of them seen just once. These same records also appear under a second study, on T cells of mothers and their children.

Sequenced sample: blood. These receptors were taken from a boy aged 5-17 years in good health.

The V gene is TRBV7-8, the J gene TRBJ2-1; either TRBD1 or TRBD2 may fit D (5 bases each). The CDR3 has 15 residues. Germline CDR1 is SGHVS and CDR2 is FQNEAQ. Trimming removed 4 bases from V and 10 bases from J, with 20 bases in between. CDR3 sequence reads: CASSSTGTAIEEQFF. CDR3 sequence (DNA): TGTGCCAGCAGCTCCACCGGGACCGCGATTGAAGAGCAGTTCTTC.

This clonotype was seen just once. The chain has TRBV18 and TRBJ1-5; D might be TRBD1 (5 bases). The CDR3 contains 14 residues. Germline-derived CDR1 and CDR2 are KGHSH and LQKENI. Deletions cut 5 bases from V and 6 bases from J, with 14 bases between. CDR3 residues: CASSGTGSGQPQHF. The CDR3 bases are TGTGCCAGCTCAGGGACGGGGAGCGGTCAGCCCCAGCATTTT.

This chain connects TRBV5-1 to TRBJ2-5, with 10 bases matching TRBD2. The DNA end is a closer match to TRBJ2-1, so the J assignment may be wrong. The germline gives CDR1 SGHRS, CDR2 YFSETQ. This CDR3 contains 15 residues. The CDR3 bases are TGCGCCAGCAGCTTGGAACGACTAGCGGGCAACGAGCAGTTCTTC. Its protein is CASSLERLAGNEQFF.

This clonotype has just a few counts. The CDR3 DNA follows: TGTGCCAGCAGCGTAGTCCCGGGACTCTCCGGGGAGCTGTTTTTT. Translated: CASSVVPGLSGELFF. This chain uses TRBV9 with TRBJ2-2, with TRBD2 as a possible D gene (6 bases). V shed 0 bases and J shed 6 bases, with 12 bases lying between them. This CDR3 spans 15 amino acids. CDR1 and CDR2 (germline): SGDLS, YYNGEE.

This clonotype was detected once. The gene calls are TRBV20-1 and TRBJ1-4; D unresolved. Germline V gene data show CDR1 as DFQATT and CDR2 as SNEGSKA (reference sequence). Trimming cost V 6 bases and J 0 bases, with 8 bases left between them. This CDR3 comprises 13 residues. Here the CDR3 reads CSAPYATNEKLFF. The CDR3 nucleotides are TGCAGTGCCCCCTACGCAACTAATGAAAAACTGTTTTTT.

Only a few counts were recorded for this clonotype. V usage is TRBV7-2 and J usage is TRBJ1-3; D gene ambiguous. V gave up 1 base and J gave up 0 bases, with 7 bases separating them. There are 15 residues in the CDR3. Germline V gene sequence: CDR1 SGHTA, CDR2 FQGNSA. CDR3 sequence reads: CTSSLDRDSGNTIYF. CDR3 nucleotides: TGTACCAGCAGCTTAGACAGAGACTCTGGAAACACCATATATTTT.

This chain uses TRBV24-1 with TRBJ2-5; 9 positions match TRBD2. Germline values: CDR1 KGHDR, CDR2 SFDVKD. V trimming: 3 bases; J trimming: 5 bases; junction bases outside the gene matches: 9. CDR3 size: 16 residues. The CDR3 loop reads CATSDPGLARVETQYF. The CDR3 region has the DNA TGTGCCACCAGTGATCCCGGACTAGCGAGGGTGGAGACCCAGTACTTC.

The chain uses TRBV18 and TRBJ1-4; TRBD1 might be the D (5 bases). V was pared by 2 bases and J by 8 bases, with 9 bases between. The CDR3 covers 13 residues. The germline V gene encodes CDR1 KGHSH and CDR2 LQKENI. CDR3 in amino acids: CASSPGAGEKLFF. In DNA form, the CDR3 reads TGTGCCAGCTCACCAGGGGCGGGCGAAAAACTGTTTTTT.

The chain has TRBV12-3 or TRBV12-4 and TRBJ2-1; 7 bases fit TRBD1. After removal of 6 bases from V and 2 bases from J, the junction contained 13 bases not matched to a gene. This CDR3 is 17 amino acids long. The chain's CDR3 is CASRSKTGARAYNEQFF. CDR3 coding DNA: TGTGCCAGCAGATCCAAAACAGGGGCCCGGGCCTACAATGAGCAGTTCTTC.

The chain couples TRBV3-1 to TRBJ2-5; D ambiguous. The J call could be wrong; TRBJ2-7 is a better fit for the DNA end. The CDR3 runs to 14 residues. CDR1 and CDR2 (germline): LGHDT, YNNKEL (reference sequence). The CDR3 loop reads CASSALGPSYEQYF. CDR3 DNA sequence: TGTGCCAGCAGCGCGCTCGGGCCGTCCTACGAGCAGTACTTC.

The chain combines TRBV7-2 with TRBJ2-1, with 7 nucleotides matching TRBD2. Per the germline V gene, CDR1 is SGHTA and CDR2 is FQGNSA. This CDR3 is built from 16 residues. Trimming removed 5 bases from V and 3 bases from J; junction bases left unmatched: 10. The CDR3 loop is CASSGLRDYVYNEQFF. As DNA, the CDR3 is TGTGCCAGCAGCGGCCTCCGGGACTACGTCTACAATGAGCAGTTCTTC. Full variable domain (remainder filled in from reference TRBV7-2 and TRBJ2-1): GAGVSQSPSNKVTEKGKDVELRCDPISGHTALYWYRQSLGQGLEFLIYFQGNSAPDKSGLPSDRFSAERTGGSVSTLTIQRTQQEDSAVYLCASSGLRDYVYNEQFFGPGTRLTVL.

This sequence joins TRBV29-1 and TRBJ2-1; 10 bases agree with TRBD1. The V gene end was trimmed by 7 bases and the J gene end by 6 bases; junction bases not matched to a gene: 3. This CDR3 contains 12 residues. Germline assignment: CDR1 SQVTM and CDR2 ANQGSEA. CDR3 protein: CSARTGGNEQFF. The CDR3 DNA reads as TGCAGCGCTAGGACAGGGGGCAATGAGCAGTTCTTC.

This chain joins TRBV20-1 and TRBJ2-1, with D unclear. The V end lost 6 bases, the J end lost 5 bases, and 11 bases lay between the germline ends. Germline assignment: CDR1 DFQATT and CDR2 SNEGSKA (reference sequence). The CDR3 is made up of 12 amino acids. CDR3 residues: CSAGRTHNEQFF. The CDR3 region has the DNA TGCAGTGCCGGGCGGACCCACAATGAGCAGTTCTTC.

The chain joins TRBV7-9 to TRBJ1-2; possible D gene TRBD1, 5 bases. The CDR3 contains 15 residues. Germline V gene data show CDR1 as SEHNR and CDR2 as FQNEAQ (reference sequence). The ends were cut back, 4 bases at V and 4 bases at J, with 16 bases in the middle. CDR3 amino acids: CASSSEGEPFYGYTF. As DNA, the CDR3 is TGTGCCAGCAGCTCCGAAGGGGAGCCCTTCTATGGCTACACCTTC.

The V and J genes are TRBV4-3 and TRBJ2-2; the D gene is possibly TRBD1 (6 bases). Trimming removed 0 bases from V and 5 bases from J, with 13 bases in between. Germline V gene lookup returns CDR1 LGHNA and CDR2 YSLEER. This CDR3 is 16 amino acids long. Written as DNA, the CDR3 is TGCGCCAGCAGCCAAGATAACAGGGATGGGACCGGGGAGCTGTTTTTT. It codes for CASSQDNRDGTGELFF.

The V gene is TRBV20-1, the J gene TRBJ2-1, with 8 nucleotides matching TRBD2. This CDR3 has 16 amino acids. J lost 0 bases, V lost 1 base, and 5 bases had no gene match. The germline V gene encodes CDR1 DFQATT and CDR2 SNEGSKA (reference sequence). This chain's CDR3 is CSARGLAGSSYNEQFF. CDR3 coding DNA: TGCAGTGCTAGAGGATTAGCGGGAAGCTCCTACAATGAGCAGTTCTTC.

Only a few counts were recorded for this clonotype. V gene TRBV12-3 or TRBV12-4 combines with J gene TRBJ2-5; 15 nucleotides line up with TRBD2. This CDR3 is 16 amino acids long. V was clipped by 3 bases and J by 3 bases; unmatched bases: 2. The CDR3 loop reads CASSFGTSGRKETQYF. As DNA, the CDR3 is TGTGCCAGCAGTTTTGGGACTAGCGGGAGGAAAGAGACCCAGTACTTC.

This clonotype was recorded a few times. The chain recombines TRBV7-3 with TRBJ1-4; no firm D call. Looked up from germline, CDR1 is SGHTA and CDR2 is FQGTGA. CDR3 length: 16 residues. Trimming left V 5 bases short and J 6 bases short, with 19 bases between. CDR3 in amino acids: CASSPELLGLDEKLFF. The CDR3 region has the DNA TGTGCCAGCAGCCCTGAACTCCTAGGGTTGGATGAAAAACTGTTTTTT.

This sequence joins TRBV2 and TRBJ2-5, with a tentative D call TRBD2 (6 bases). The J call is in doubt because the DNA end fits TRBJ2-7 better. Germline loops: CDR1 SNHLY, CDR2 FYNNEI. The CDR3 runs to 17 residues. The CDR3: CASSDPQRDGGSYEQYF. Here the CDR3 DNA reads TGTGCCAGCAGTGACCCCCAGAGGGACGGGGGTTCCTACGAGCAGTACTTC.

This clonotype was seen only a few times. The CDR3 here is CASSFIPEDSGANVLTF. In DNA, the CDR3 is TGTGCCAGCAGTTTTATCCCAGAAGACTCTGGGGCCAACGTCCTGACTTTC. This chain links TRBV12-3 or TRBV12-4 with TRBJ2-6; the D is unclear. Trimming cost V 3 bases and J 0 bases, with 12 bases left between them. CDR3 length equals 17 residues.

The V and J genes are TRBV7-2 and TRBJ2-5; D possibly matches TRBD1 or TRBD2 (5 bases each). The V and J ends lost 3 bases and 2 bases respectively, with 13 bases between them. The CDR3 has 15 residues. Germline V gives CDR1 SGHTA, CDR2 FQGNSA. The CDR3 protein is CASSFWQGGQETQYF. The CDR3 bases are TGTGCCAGCAGCTTTTGGCAGGGCGGGCAAGAGACCCAGTACTTC.

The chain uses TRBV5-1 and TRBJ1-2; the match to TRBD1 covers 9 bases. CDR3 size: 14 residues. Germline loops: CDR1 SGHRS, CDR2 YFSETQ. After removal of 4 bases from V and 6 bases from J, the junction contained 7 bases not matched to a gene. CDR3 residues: CASSGAGTGNGYTF. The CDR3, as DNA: TGCGCCAGCAGCGGAGCCGGGACAGGGAATGGCTACACCTTC.

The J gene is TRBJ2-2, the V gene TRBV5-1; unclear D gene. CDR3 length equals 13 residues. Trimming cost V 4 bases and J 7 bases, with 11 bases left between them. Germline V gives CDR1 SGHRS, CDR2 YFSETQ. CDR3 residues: CASSLSSYGELFF. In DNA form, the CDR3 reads TGCGCCAGCAGCCTTAGTAGCTACGGGGAGCTGTTTTTT.

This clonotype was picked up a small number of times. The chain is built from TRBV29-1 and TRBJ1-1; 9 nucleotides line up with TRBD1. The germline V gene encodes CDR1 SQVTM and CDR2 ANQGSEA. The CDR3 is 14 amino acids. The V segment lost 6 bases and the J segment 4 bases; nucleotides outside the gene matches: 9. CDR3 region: CSVEQGAEGTEAFF. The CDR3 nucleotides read TGCAGCGTGGAACAGGGGGCTGAAGGCACTGAAGCTTTCTTT.

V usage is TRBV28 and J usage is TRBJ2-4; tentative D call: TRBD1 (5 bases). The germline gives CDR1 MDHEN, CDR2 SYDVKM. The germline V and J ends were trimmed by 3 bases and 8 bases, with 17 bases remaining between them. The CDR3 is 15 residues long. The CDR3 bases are TGTGCCAGCAGTTTTGGCAGGGCCCTAGGGGACATTCAGTACTTC. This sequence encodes CASSFGRALGDIQYF. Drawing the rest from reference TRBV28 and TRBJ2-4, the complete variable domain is DVKVTQSSRYLVKRTGEKVFLECVQDMDHENMFWYRQDPGLGLRLIYFSYDVKMKEKGDIPEGYSVSREKKERFSLILESASTNQTSMYLCASSFGRALGDIQYFGAGTRLSVL.

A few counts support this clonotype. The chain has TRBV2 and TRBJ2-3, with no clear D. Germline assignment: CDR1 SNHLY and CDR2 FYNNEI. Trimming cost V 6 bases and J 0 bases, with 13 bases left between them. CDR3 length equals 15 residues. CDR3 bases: TGTGCCAGCAGCGAGAGGCAGTCTAGCACAGATACGCAGTATTTT. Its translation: CASSERQSSTDTQYF.

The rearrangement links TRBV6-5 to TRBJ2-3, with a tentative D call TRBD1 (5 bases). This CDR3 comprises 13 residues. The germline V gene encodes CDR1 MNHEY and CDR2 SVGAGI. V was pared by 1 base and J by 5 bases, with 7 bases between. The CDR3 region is CASSYWGGDTQYF. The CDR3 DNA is TGTGCCAGCAGTTACTGGGGCGGAGATACGCAGTATTTT.

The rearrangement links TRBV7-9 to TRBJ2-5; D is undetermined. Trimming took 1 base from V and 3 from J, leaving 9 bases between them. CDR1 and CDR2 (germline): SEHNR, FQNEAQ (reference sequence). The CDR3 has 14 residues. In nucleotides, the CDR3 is TGTGCCAGCAGCTTAGGATTTGGAGAAGAGACCCAGTACTTC. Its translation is CASSLGFGEETQYF.

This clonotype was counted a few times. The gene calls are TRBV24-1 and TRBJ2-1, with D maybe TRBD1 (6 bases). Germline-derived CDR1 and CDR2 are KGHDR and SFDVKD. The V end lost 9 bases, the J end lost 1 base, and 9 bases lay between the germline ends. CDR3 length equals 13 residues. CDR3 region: CATQGISYNEQFF. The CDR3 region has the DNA TGTGCCACCCAGGGGATATCCTACAATGAGCAGTTCTTC.

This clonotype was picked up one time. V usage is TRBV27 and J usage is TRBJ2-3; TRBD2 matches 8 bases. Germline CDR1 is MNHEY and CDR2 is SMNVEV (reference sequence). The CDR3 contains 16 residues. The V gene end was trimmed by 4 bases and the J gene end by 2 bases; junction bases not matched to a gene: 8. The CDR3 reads CASSSVRGGLTDTQYF. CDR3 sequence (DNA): TGTGCCAGCAGTTCAGTACGGGGGGGGCTCACAGATACGCAGTATTTT.

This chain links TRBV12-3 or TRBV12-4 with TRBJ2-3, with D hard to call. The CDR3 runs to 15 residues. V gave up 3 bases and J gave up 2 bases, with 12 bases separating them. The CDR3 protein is CASSFWISPTDTQYF. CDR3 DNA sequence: TGTGCCAGCAGTTTTTGGATTTCACCCACAGATACGCAGTATTTT.

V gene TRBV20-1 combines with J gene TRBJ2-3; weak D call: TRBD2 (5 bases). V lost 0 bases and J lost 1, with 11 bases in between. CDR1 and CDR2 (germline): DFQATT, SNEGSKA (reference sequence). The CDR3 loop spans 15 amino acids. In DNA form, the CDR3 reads TGCAGTGCTAGAGATGAGGGTTACCGCACAGATACGCAGTATTTT. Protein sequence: CSARDEGYRTDTQYF.